This TCR beta chain was found in a study of blood T cells in healthy people across ages. Then a second PCR, running roughly 6 to 11 cycles, was carried out with a sample-barcoded 5' primer and a J-beta primer mix. Each CDR3 protein gets one entry after TCRdb re-called the 5' RACE reads with MiXCR. The table records roughly 700,000 distinct CDR3 sequences, approximately 50% of them present only once. The CDR3 sequence is 16 residues long. Trimming stripped 0 bases from V and 4 bases from J, with 13 bases between. Germline V gene sequence: CDR1 LGHNA, CDR2 YSLEER. Sample: blood. The source of this sequence is a woman in her sixties or seventies in good health. V is TRBV4-3 and J is TRBJ2-1, with D perhaps matching TRBD2 (6 bases). Here the CDR3 reads CASSQENSGLYNEQFF. For the CDR3, the DNA is TGCGCCAGCAGCCAAGAAAATAGCGGCTTATACAATGAGCAGTTCTTC.